This T cell receptor (beta chain) was identified during a study of Graves' ophthalmopathy and Graves' hyperthyroidism. Across the whole study: Peripheral blood samples were taken at initial diagnosis, before any treatment.

The study enrolled ophthalmopathy donors with moderate-to-severe activity, CAS ≥3, NOSPECS ≥4 and duration under 3 months. It was on clinical symptoms, serum thyroxine, TRAb, thyroid ultrasound and orbital computed tomography that diagnosis relied. The PBMC fraction was derived from more than 8 ml of fresh peripheral blood. The sequenced template was RNA, covering the TCR beta CDR3 region. The first round was an RT-PCR with HTBI primers, and the second round was a multiplex PCR. TCRdb reanalysed the multiplex PCR reads using MiXCR and keeps one entry per CDR3 protein. The sample lists approximately 330,000 distinct CDR3 sequences, 17% occurring once. This clonotype was seen a handful of times. Sequencing was performed on peripheral blood. The receptor's source is an adult man with Graves' ophthalmopathy.

As DNA, the CDR3 is TGTGCCAGCAGTTTACTCCCACCCTCCGGGTGGAGCACCGGGGAGCTGTTTTTT. Its protein is CASSLLPPSGWSTGELFF. This chain uses TRBV27 with TRBJ2-2; D call uncertain. CDR3 length: 18 amino acids. V was cut by 2 bases and J by 4 bases, with 20 bases left in between. CDR1 MNHEY and CDR2 SMNVEV come from the germline V gene (reference sequence).